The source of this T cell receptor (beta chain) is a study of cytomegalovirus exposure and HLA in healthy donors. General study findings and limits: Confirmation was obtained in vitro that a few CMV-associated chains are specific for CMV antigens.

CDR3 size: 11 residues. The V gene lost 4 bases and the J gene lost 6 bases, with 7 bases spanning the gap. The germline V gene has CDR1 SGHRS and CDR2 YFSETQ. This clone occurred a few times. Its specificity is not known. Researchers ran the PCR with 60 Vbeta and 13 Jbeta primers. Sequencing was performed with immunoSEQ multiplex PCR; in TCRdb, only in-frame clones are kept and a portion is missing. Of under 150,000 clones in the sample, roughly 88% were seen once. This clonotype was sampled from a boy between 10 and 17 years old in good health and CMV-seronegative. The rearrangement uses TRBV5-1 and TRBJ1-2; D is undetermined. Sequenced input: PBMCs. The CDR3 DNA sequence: TGCGCCAGCAGCAACCGGGATGGCTACACCTTC. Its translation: CASSNRDGYTF.